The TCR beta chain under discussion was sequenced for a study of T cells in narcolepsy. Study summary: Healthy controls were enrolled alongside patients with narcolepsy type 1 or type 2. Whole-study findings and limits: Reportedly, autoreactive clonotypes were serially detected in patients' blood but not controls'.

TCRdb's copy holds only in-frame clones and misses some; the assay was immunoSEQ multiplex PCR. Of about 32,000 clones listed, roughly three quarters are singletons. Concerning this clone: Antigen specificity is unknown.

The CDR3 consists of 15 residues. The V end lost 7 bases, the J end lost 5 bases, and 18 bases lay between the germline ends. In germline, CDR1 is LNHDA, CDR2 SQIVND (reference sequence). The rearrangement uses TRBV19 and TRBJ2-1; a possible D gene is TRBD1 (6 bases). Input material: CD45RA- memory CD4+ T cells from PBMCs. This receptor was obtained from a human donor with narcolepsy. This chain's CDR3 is CASTSRDKQNNEQFF. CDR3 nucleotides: TGTGCCAGTACTTCCCGGGACAAGCAAAACAATGAGCAGTTCTTC.